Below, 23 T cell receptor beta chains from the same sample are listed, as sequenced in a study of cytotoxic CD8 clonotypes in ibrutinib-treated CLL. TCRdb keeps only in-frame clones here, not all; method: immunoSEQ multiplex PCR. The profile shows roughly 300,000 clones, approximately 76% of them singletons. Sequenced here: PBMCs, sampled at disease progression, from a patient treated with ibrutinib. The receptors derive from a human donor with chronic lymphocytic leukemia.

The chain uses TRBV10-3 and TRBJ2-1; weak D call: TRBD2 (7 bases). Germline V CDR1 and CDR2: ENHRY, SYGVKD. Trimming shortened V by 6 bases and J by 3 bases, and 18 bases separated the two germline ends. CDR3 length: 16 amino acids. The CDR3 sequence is CAISAPSGGHYNEQFF. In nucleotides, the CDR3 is TGTGCCATCAGCGCACCCTCGGGGGGACACTACAATGAGCAGTTCTTC.

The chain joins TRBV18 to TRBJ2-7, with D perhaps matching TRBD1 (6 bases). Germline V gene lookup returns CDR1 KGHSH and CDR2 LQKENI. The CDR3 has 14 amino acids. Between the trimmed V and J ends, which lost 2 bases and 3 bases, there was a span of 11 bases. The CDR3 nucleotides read TGTGCCAGCTCACCAGGGATAGGGGGCTACGAGCAGTACTTC. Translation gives CASSPGIGGYEQYF.

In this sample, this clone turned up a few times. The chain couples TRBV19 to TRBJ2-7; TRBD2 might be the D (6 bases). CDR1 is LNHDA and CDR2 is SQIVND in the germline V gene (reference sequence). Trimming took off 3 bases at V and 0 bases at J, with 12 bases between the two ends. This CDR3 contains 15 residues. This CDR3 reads CASSIVLASSYEQYF. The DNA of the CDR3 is TGTGCCAGTAGTATTGTACTAGCTAGCTCCTACGAGCAGTACTTC.

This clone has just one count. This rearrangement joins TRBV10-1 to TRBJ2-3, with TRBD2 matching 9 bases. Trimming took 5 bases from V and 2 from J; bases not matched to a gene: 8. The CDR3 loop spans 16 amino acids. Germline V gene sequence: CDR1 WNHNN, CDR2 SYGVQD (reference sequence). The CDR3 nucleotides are TGCGCCAGCAGTCCCACCACTAGCGGGTACACAGATACGCAGTATTTT. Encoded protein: CASSPTTSGYTDTQYF.

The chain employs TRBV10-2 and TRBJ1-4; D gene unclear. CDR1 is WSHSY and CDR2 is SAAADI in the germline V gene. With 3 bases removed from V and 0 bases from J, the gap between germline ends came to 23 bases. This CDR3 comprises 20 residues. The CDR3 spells CASSDIKDDLLPATNEKLFF. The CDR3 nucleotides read TGCGCCAGCAGTGATATAAAGGACGATCTCCTACCCGCAACTAATGAAAAACTGTTTTTT.

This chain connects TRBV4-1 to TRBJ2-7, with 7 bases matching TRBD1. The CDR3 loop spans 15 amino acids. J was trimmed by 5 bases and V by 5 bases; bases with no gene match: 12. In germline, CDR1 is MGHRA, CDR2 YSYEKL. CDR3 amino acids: CASSSTQGRVHEQYF. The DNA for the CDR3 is TGCGCCAGCAGCTCTACACAGGGGAGAGTACACGAGCAGTACTTC.

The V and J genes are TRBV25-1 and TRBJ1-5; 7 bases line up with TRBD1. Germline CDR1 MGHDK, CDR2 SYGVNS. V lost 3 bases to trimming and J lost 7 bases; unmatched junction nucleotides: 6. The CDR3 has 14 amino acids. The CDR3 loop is CASSETGKHQPQHF. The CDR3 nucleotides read TGTGCCAGCAGTGAGACAGGGAAGCACCAGCCCCAGCATTTT.

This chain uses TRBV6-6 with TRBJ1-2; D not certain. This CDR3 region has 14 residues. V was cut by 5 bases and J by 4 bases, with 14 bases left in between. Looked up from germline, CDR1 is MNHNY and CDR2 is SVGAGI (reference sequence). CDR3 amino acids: CASSPTVHPYGYTF. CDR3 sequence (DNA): TGTGCCAGCAGTCCAACGGTACACCCCTATGGCTACACCTTC.

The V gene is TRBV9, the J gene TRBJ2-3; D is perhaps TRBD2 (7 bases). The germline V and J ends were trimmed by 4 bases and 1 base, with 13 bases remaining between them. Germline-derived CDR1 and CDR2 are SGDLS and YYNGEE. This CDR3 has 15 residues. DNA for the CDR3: TGTGCCAGCAGCCCAGGGAGGGGGGGCACAGATACGCAGTATTTT. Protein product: CASSPGRGGTDTQYF.

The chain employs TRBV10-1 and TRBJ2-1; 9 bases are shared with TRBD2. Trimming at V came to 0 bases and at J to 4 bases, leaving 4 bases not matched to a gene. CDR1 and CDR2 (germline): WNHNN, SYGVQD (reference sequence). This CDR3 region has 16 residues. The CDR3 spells CASSESRAGGYNEQFF. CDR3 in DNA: TGCGCCAGCAGTGAGTCGCGAGCGGGGGGATACAATGAGCAGTTCTTC.

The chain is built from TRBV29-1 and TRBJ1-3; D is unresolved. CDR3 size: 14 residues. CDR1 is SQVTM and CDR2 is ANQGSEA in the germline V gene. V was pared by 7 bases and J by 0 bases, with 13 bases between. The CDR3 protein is CSAQGTVSGNTIYF. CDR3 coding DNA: TGCAGCGCCCAAGGAACAGTCTCTGGAAACACCATATATTTT.

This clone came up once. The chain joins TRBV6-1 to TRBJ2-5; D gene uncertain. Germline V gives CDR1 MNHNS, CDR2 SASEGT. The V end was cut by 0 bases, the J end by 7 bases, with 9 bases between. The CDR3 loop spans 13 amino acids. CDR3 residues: CASSEALPRTQYF. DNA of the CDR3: TGTGCCAGCAGTGAAGCCTTGCCGCGGACCCAGTACTTC.

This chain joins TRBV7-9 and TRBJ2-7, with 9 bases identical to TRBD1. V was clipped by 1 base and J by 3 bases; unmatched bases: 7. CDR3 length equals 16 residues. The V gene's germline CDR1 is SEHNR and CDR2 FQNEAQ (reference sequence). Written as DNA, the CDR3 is TGTGCCAGCAGCTTAGGGGGACAGGGTGCCTTCTACGAGCAGTACTTC. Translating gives CASSLGGQGAFYEQYF.

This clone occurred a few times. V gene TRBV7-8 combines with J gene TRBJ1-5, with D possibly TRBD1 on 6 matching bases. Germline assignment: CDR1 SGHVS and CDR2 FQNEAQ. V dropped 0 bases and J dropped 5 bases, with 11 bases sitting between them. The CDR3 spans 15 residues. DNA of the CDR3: TGTGCCAGCAGCTTAGCGGGGGCGGGCGATCAGCCCCAGCATTTT. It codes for CASSLAGAGDQPQHF. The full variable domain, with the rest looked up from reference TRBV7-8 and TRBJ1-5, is GAGVSQSPRYKVAKRGQDVALRCDPISGHVSLFWYQQALGQGPEFLTYFQNEAQLDKSGLPSDRFFAERPEGSVSTLKIQRTQQEDSAVYLCASSLAGAGDQPQHFGDGTRLSIL.

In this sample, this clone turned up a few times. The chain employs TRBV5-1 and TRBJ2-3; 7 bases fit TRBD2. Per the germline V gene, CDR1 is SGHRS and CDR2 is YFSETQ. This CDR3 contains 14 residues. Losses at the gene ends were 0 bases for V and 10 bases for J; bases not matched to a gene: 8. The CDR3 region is CASSLERGEMAQYF. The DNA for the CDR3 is TGCGCCAGCAGCTTGGAGCGGGGCGAGATGGCGCAGTATTTT.

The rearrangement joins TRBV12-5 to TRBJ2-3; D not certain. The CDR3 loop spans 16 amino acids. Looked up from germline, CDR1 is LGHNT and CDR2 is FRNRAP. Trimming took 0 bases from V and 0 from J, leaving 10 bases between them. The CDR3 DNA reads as TGTGCTAGTGGTTTGGTCAGAGGAATTAGCACAGATACGCAGTATTTT. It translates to CASGLVRGISTDTQYF. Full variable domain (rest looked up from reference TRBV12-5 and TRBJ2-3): DARVTQTPRHKVTEMGQEVTMRCQPILGHNTVFWYRQTMMQGLELLAYFRNRAPLDDSGMPKDRFSAEMPDATLATLKIQPSEPRDSAVYFCASGLVRGISTDTQYFGPGTRLTVL.

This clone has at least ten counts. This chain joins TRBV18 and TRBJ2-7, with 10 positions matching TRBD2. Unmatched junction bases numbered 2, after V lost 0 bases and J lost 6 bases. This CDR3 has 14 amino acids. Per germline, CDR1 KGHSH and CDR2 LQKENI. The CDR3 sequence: CASSPPSGGIEQYF. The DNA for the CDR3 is TGTGCCAGCTCACCACCTAGCGGGGGGATCGAGCAGTACTTC.

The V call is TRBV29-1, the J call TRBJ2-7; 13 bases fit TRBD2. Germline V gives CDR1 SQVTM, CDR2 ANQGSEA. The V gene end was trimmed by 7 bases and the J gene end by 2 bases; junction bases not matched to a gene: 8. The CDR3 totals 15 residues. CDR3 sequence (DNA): TGCAGCGGCGCCGGGACTAGCGGGAACGCCTACGAGCAGTACTTC. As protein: CSGAGTSGNAYEQYF.

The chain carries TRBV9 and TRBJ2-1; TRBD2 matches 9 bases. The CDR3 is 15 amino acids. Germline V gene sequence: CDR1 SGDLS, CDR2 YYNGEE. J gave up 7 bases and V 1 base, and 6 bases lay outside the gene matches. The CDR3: CASSVRGLAENEQFF. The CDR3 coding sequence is TGTGCCAGCAGCGTACGGGGACTAGCTGAGAATGAGCAGTTCTTC.

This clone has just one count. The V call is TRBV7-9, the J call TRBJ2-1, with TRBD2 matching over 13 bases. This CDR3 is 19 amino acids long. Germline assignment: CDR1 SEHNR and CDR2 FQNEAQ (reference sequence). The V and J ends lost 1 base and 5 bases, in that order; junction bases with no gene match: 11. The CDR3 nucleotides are TGTGCCAGCAGCTTAGATCGGACTAGCGGGAGTTGGGTTAACAATGAGCAGTTCTTC. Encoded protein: CASSLDRTSGSWVNNEQFF.

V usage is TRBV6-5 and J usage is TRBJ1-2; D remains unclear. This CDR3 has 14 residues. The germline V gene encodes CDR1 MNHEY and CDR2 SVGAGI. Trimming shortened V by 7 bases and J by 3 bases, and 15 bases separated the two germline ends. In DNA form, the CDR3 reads TGTGCCAGCACCATAACTCGACATCACTATGGCTACACCTTC. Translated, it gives CASTITRHHYGYTF.

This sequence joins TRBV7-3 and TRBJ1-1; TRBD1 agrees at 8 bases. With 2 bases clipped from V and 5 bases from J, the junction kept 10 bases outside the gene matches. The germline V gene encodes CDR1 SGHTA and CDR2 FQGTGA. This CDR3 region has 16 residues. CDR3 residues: CASSLGGGQGRTEAFF. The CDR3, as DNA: TGTGCCAGCAGCTTAGGGGGTGGACAGGGAAGGACTGAAGCTTTCTTT.

The CDR3 loop is CASRDRTDAGTQYF. CDR3 nucleotides: TGTGCCAGCAGAGATAGGACGGACGCGGGGACCCAGTACTTC. The J gene is TRBJ2-5, the V gene TRBV9, with D perhaps matching TRBD2 (5 bases). The germline V gene encodes CDR1 SGDLS and CDR2 YYNGEE. Between the trimmed V and J ends, which lost 5 bases and 7 bases, there was a span of 18 bases. There are 14 residues in the CDR3.